The 27 T cell receptor beta chains in this list originate from one sample, sequenced in a study of control samples from healthy donors and cancer patients. Assay used: immunoSEQ multiplex PCR; TCRdb lists only in-frame clones, some missing. The sample includes about 140,000 clones, more than 85% of them seen just once. Sequencing was performed on blood. The origin of the receptors is a woman in her twenties or thirties in good health.

The V gene is TRBV30, the J gene TRBJ2-7; D is perhaps TRBD1 or TRBD2 (6 bases each). The CDR3 spans 13 residues. Germline loops: CDR1 GTSNPN, CDR2 SVGIG (reference sequence). V lost 3 bases and J lost 3, with 12 bases in between. This CDR3 is CAWRVGGLYEQYF. CDR3 nucleotides: TGTGCCTGGAGGGTAGGGGGGCTCTACGAGCAGTACTTC.

For the CDR3, the DNA is TGTGCTAGTGGTCAGCCGGGACAGGGCACTGAAGCTTTCTTT. It translates to CASGQPGQGTEAFF. V is TRBV12-5 and J is TRBJ1-1; TRBD1 aligns across 9 bases. CDR1 and CDR2 from the germline V gene are LGHNT and FRNRAP. This CDR3 is built from 14 residues. V lost 5 bases, J lost 4 bases, and 5 bases stayed unmatched.

The CDR3, as DNA: TGTGCCAGCAGTGAAGCCAGGGTCGAACAGCCCCAGCATTTT. This translates into CASSEARVEQPQHF. The gene calls are TRBV6-1 and TRBJ1-5; a weak D match, TRBD1 (5 bases). This CDR3 is 14 amino acids long. Trimming pared 0 bases from V and 7 bases from J, leaving 10 bases between. CDR1 and CDR2 from the germline V gene are MNHNS and SASEGT.

The chain joins TRBV3-1 (or the pseudogene TRBV3-2) to TRBJ1-2; tentative D call: TRBD1 (5 bases). Germline values: CDR1 LGHDT, CDR2 YNNKEL (reference sequence). This CDR3 region has 13 residues. Deletions cut 1 base from V and 10 bases from J, with 13 bases between. In nucleotides, the CDR3 is TGTGCCAGCAGCCAAGTCCCAGGGTTGGTCTACACCTTC. Translating it yields CASSQVPGLVYTF.

This chain joins TRBV15 and TRBJ2-1; the D gene is possibly TRBD2 (5 bases). V dropped 1 base and J dropped 7 bases, with 14 bases sitting between them. CDR1 LNHNV and CDR2 YYDKDF come from the germline V gene (reference sequence). This CDR3 spans 15 amino acids. Here the CDR3 DNA reads TGTGCCACCAGCAGAGCAGGATTTTCGGGGAATGAGCAGTTCTTC. Amino acids: CATSRAGFSGNEQFF.

The J gene is TRBJ1-2, the V gene TRBV2, with 9 bases that match TRBD1. V shed 2 bases, J shed 8 bases, and the junction held 9 bases outside the gene matches. This CDR3 is 15 amino acids long. CDR1 SNHLY and CDR2 FYNNEI come from the germline V gene. The CDR3 coding sequence is TGTGCCAGCAGTGAATTAATCGGGACAGGGAGGGGCTACACCTTC. It yields the protein CASSELIGTGRGYTF.

This chain connects TRBV21-1 to TRBJ1-6. TRBV21-1 is tagged as a pseudogene. CDR3 length: 15 amino acids. CDR3 sequence (DNA): TGTGCCAGCAGCGTGCGGGACACGGCGTATTCACCCCTCCACTTT. Translated, it gives CASSVRDTAYSPLHF.

This chain connects TRBV2 to TRBJ2-7, with a weak D call TRBD1 (6 bases). The CDR3 loop spans 15 amino acids. Trimming removed 3 bases at V and 2 bases at J, with 14 bases between. The germline gives CDR1 SNHLY, CDR2 FYNNEI. The CDR3, as DNA: TGTGCCAGCAGTGAGGGCCAAACAGGGACCTACGAGCAGTACTTC. This gives the protein CASSEGQTGTYEQYF.

This chain uses TRBV3-1 (or the pseudogene TRBV3-2) with TRBJ1-1, with D unclear. This CDR3 region has 15 residues. The germline gives CDR1 LGHDT, CDR2 YNNKEL (reference sequence). Trimming stripped 8 bases from V and 1 base from J, with 17 bases between. The CDR3 loop reads CASGNRADWNTEAFF. In DNA form, the CDR3 reads TGTGCCAGCGGTAATAGAGCCGATTGGAACACTGAAGCTTTCTTT.

This chain uses TRBV6-5 with TRBJ1-1, with TRBD1 matching 11 bases. Germline values: CDR1 MNHEY, CDR2 SVGAGI. V dropped 6 bases and J dropped 2; count of bases not matched to a gene: 5. There are 15 residues in the CDR3. The CDR3 nucleotides are TGTGCCAGCAGGGACAGGGGGCGCATAAACACTGAAGCTTTCTTT. Its protein is CASRDRGRINTEAFF.

The chain is built from TRBV7-2 and TRBJ2-7, with D possibly matching TRBD2 (6 bases). The CDR3 consists of 14 residues. Germline V gene lookup returns CDR1 SGHTA and CDR2 FQGNSA. V was trimmed by 4 bases and J by 2 bases, leaving 12 bases between them. CDR3 in DNA: TGTGCCAGCAGCTCCAATAGCGGTCCCTACGAGCAGTACTTC. Its translation is CASSSNSGPYEQYF. Drawing the rest from reference TRBV7-2 and TRBJ2-7, the complete variable domain is GAGVSQSPSNKVTEKGKDVELRCDPISGHTALYWYRQSLGQGLEFLIYFQGNSAPDKSGLPSDRFSAERTGGSVSTLTIQRTQQEDSAVYLCASSSNSGPYEQYFGPGTRLTVT.

The J gene is TRBJ2-1, the V gene TRBV7-9; maybe TRBD1 (7 bases). Trimming pared 8 bases from V and 9 bases from J, leaving 17 bases between. Per germline, CDR1 SEHNR and CDR2 FQNEAQ (reference sequence). The CDR3 runs to 13 residues. DNA for the CDR3: TGTGCCAGCTCCCAGGGGGGCGGGATTGAGCAGTTCTTC. Translating it yields CASSQGGGIEQFF.

This clone was counted a single time. The chain uses TRBV4-1 and TRBJ2-5; 8 bases fit TRBD2. Trimming cost V 1 base and J 4 bases; bases outside gene matches: 8. Germline assignment: CDR1 MGHRA and CDR2 YSYEKL. This CDR3 region has 16 residues. CDR3 DNA sequence: TGCGCCAGCAGCCAAGGCCCCACTACTAGCGGAGAGACCCAGTACTTC. Amino acid sequence: CASSQGPTTSGETQYF.

The sample holds a few counts of this clone. V gene TRBV21-1 combines with J gene TRBJ2-7; the table gives TRBD2 as D, unverified against the DNA. TRBV21-1 is annotated as a pseudogene. The length of the CDR3 is 15 residues. For the CDR3, the DNA is TGTGCCGGCAGAAAGCGGGAGGGTCGCAGGGACGAGCAGTACTTC. It codes for CAGRKREGRRDEQYF.

This clone has more than one count but fewer than ten. This rearrangement joins TRBV6-1 to TRBJ2-7, with 7 bases matching TRBD1. This CDR3 region has 14 residues. The V gene end was trimmed by 0 bases and the J gene end by 8 bases; junction bases not matched to a gene: 7. Germline V CDR1 and CDR2: MNHNS, SASEGT. CDR3: CASSEAKTGVKQYF. DNA for the CDR3: TGTGCCAGCAGTGAAGCAAAAACAGGGGTAAAGCAGTACTTC.

J is TRBJ1-2 and V is TRBV25-1; 7 bases are shared with TRBD1. V gave up 6 bases and J gave up 2 bases; unmatched junction bases: 0. Germline values: CDR1 MGHDK, CDR2 SYGVNS. The CDR3 covers 12 residues. CDR3 nucleotides: TGTGCCAGCAGCAGGGGGAACTATGGCTACACCTTC. It specifies CASSRGNYGYTF.

The chain carries TRBV24-1 and TRBJ1-1, with D possibly matching TRBD1 (5 bases). CDR1 and CDR2 (germline): KGHDR, SFDVKD. The CDR3 spans 12 residues. Trimming cost V 9 bases and J 4 bases, with 11 bases left between them. Here the CDR3 reads CATWGLGTEAFF. CDR3 sequence (DNA): TGTGCCACCTGGGGGTTGGGCACTGAAGCTTTCTTT.

The chain employs TRBV5-1 and TRBJ2-2, with a weak D call TRBD2 (6 bases). Per germline, CDR1 SGHRS and CDR2 YFSETQ. This CDR3 has 15 residues. Trimming removed 2 bases at V and 0 bases at J, with 8 bases between. The CDR3 is CASSFSGTNTGELFF. The CDR3 bases are TGCGCCAGCAGCTTTAGCGGTACGAACACCGGGGAGCTGTTTTTT.

The rearrangement links TRBV9 to TRBJ1-1; D gene uncertain. Germline lookup yields CDR1 SGDLS and CDR2 YYNGEE. This CDR3 contains 13 residues. The ends were cut back, 0 bases at V and 7 bases at J, with 10 bases in the middle. DNA of the CDR3: TGTGCCAGCAGCGTAGGGGGTCGCCGTGAAGCTTTCTTT. This translates into CASSVGGRREAFF.

The chain recombines TRBV3-1 (or the pseudogene TRBV3-2) with TRBJ2-2; D is unresolved. The CDR3 loop spans 15 amino acids. Germline-derived CDR1 and CDR2 are LGHDT and YNNKEL (reference sequence). The V end lost 3 bases, the J end lost 6 bases, and 14 bases lay between the germline ends. The CDR3 reads CASSHSPLVAGELFF. The CDR3, as DNA: TGTGCCAGCAGCCATTCCCCTCTAGTCGCCGGGGAGCTGTTTTTT.

This clone appeared a few times. The chain carries TRBV28 and TRBJ1-5; D remains ambiguous. The CDR3 covers 16 residues. Looked up from germline, CDR1 is MDHEN and CDR2 is SYDVKM. V lost 6 bases, J lost 0 bases, and 15 bases lay in between. The CDR3 region is CASSPTPTYSNQPQHF. The DNA of the CDR3 is TGTGCCAGCAGCCCGACCCCTACATATAGCAATCAGCCCCAGCATTTT.

The V gene is TRBV5-1, the J gene TRBJ2-2; 7 bases map to TRBD1. The CDR3 is 15 residues long. V shed 4 bases, J shed 7 bases, and the junction held 10 bases outside the gene matches. Germline CDR1 reads SGHRS; CDR2 reads YFSETQ. The CDR3 DNA reads TGCGCCAGCAGCGCGACGACAGGGCCGGGCGGGGAGCTGTTTTTT. This sequence encodes CASSATTGPGGELFF.

The chain links TRBV24-1 to TRBJ2-3; D is uncertain. Germline CDR1 KGHDR, CDR2 SFDVKD. The CDR3 covers 11 residues. Written as DNA, the CDR3 is TGTGCAACCGGAGGCACAGATACGCAGTATTTT. Its protein product is CATGGTDTQYF.

The chain has TRBV29-1 and TRBJ1-1, with D tentatively TRBD1 (5 bases). The CDR3 totals 11 residues. Germline V gives CDR1 SQVTM, CDR2 ANQGSEA. Trimming took 6 bases from V and 7 from J, leaving 12 bases between them. In DNA, the CDR3 is TGCAGCGTCCAAGGTGGGGGTGAAGCTTTCTTT. Translation: CSVQGGGEAFF.

The sample holds a few counts of this clone. The chain employs TRBV5-1 and TRBJ1-1, with D unresolved. Germline V gene sequence: CDR1 SGHRS, CDR2 YFSETQ. The CDR3 loop spans 12 amino acids. V was clipped by 1 base and J by 7 bases, with 8 bases between them. In DNA, the CDR3 is TGCGCCAGCAGCTTGCCAGGAGATGAAGCTTTCTTT. This translates into CASSLPGDEAFF.

The chain has TRBV19 and TRBJ1-5, with 7 bases aligning to TRBD1. The V gene's germline CDR1 is LNHDA and CDR2 SQIVND (reference sequence). This CDR3 spans 14 amino acids. V dropped 3 bases and J dropped 6; count of bases not matched to a gene: 5. DNA of the CDR3: TGTGCCAGTAGTATCGACAGGGCAGGTCAGCCCCAGCATTTT. It yields the protein CASSIDRAGQPQHF.

V and J are TRBV2 and TRBJ2-7, with 7 positions matching TRBD2. The junction had 6 bases not matched to a gene; V was cut back by 5 bases and J by 2 bases. The CDR3 sequence is 14 residues long. Germline assignment: CDR1 SNHLY and CDR2 FYNNEI. The CDR3 is CASSSPSGPYEQYF. The CDR3 region has the DNA TGTGCCAGCAGTAGTCCTAGCGGACCCTACGAGCAGTACTTC.